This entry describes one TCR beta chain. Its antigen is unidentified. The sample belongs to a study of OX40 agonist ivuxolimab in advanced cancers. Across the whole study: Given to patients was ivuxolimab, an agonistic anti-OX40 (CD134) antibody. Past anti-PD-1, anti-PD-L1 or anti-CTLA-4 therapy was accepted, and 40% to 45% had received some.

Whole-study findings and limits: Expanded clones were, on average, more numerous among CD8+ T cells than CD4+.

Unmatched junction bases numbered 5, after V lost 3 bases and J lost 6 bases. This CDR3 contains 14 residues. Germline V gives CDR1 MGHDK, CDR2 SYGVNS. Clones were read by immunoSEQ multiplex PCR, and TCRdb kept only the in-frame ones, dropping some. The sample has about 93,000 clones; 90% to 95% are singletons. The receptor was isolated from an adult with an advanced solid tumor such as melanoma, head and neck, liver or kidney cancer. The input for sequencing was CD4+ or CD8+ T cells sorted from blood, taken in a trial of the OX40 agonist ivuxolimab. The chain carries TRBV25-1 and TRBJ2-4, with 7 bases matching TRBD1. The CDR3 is CASSEERQGNIQYF. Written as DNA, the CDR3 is TGTGCCAGCAGTGAGGAGAGACAGGGAAACATTCAGTACTTC.